The rows below give T cell receptor beta chains drawn from one sample of a study of spatial heterogeneity in lung cancer. TCRdb re-derived calls from the 5' RACE reads in MiXCR, one entry per CDR3 protein. The sample lists some 41,000 distinct CDR3 sequences, approximately 6.2% occurring once. The sample was PBMCs, taken at surgery. These receptors were collected from a female donor with early-stage non-small cell lung cancer. The CDR3 runs from the conserved cysteine through the conserved F or W. The order of the fields is D gene, V gene, clone size, J gene, CDR3 protein, CDR3 DNA. The D gene is left open where the match is weak. Clone size is shown for a subset of rows, as once, few, many or a class of expanded clone.

d_gene: TRBD1; v_gene: TRBV24-1; abundance: few; j_gene: TRBJ1-2; CDR3aa: CATSEPGQAFGGYTF; CDR3nt: TGTGCCACCAGTGAACCGGGACAGGCTTTTGGTGGCTACACCTTC
d_gene: TRBD2; v_gene: TRBV7-2; abundance: many; j_gene: TRBJ2-3; CDR3aa: CASSLRSPFSGGTDTQYF; CDR3nt: TGTGCCAGCAGCCTGAGATCCCCCTTTAGCGGGGGCACAGATACGCAGTATTTT
d_gene: NA; v_gene: TRBV6-2/TRBV6-3; abundance: few; j_gene: TRBJ1-1; CDR3aa: CASSYYSNTEAFF; CDR3nt: TGTGCCAGCAGTTACTACTCGAACACTGAAGCTTTTTTT
d_gene: NA; v_gene: TRBV7-9; abundance: many; j_gene: TRBJ2-7; CDR3aa: CASSFGSTYEQYF; CDR3nt: TGTGCCAGCAGCTTCGGGTCGACCTACGAGCAGTACTTC
d_gene: NA; v_gene: TRBV2; abundance: few; j_gene: TRBJ2-7; CDR3aa: CASSGQGRAYEQYF; CDR3nt: TGTGCCAGCAGTGGACAGGGGAGGGCCTACGAGCAGTACTTC
d_gene: TRBD1; v_gene: TRBV6-5; abundance: many; j_gene: TRBJ1-5; CDR3aa: CASSWTGGGNQPQHF; CDR3nt: TGTGCCAGCAGCTGGACAGGGGGGGGCAATCAGCCCCAGCATTTT
d_gene: NA; v_gene: TRBV7-6; abundance: many; j_gene: TRBJ1-5; CDR3aa: CASSLSTMGNQPQHF; CDR3nt: TGTGCCAGCAGCTTGTCTACTATGGGCAATCAGCCCCAGCATTTT
d_gene: NA; v_gene: TRBV12-3/TRBV12-4; abundance: NA; j_gene: TRBJ2-6; CDR3aa: CASSFVGANVLTF; CDR3nt: TGTGCCAGCAGTTTCGTAGGGGCCAACGTCCTGACTTTC
d_gene: NA; v_gene: TRBV6-1; abundance: many; j_gene: TRBJ2-7; CDR3aa: CASSESSYEQYF; CDR3nt: TGTGCCAGCAGTGAGAGCTCCTACGAGCAGTACTTC
d_gene: TRBD1; v_gene: TRBV2; abundance: many; j_gene: TRBJ1-2; CDR3aa: CASRRQGAGDGYTF; CDR3nt: TGTGCCAGCAGAAGACAGGGTGCGGGTGATGGCTACACCTTC
d_gene: TRBD1; v_gene: TRBV6-6; abundance: few; j_gene: TRBJ1-4; CDR3aa: CASSYSRLRQGDEKLFF; CDR3nt: TGTGCCAGCAGTTACTCGAGGTTGAGACAGGGGGATGAAAAACTGTTTTTT
d_gene: TRBD2; v_gene: TRBV29-1; abundance: NA; j_gene: TRBJ2-3; CDR3aa: CSVGSGRGADTQYF; CDR3nt: TGCAGCGTTGGAAGCGGGAGAGGGGCAGATACGCAGTATTTT
d_gene: NA; v_gene: TRBV20-1; abundance: many; j_gene: TRBJ1-1; CDR3aa: CSARVGAMGTNTEAFF; CDR3nt: TGCAGTGCTAGAGTGGGGGCAATGGGAACTAACACTGAAGCTTTCTTT
d_gene: NA; v_gene: TRBV7-2; abundance: many; j_gene: TRBJ1-6; CDR3aa: CASSLHLGGGSSPLHF; CDR3nt: TGTGCCAGCAGCCTTCACCTGGGAGGAGGAAGTTCACCCCTCCACTTT
d_gene: NA; v_gene: TRBV6-2/TRBV6-3; abundance: many; j_gene: TRBJ2-2; CDR3aa: CASSYGGNTGELFF; CDR3nt: TGTGCCAGCAGTTACGGCGGGAACACCGGGGAGCTGTTTTTT
d_gene: NA; v_gene: TRBV5-1; abundance: NA; j_gene: TRBJ2-3; CDR3aa: CASSLWKRGSGGDTQYF; CDR3nt: TGCGCCAGCAGCTTATGGAAAAGGGGATCAGGTGGAGATACGCAGTATTTT
d_gene: TRBD1; v_gene: TRBV29-1; abundance: many; j_gene: TRBJ2-7; CDR3aa: CSVGQGYDEQYF; CDR3nt: TGCAGCGTGGGACAGGGATACGATGAGCAGTACTTC
d_gene: NA; v_gene: TRBV3-1; abundance: few; j_gene: TRBJ1-2; CDR3aa: CASSPRTFAGYGYTF; CDR3nt: TGTGCCAGCAGCCCGCGGACATTTGCGGGCTATGGCTACACCTTC
d_gene: TRBD1; v_gene: TRBV19; abundance: NA; j_gene: TRBJ1-2; CDR3aa: CASAKTGQGINGYTF; CDR3nt: TGTGCCAGCGCGAAAACTGGACAGGGGATCAATGGCTACACCTTC
d_gene: NA; v_gene: TRBV12-3/TRBV12-4; abundance: NA; j_gene: TRBJ2-7; CDR3aa: CASSSNRAYEQYF; CDR3nt: TGTGCCAGCAGTTCTAACCGAGCCTACGAGCAGTACTTC
d_gene: NA; v_gene: TRBV5-1; abundance: many; j_gene: TRBJ2-7; CDR3aa: CASSPAGTTNYEQYF; CDR3nt: TGCGCCAGCAGCCCGGCCGGGACCACCAACTACGAGCAGTACTTC
d_gene: NA; v_gene: TRBV5-4; abundance: few; j_gene: TRBJ2-3; CDR3aa: CASSLPDGTDTQYF; CDR3nt: TGTGCCAGCAGCTTACCGGACGGCACAGATACGCAGTATTTT
d_gene: TRBD1; v_gene: TRBV12-5; abundance: few; j_gene: TRBJ2-3; CDR3aa: CASGPGQVGTDTQYF; CDR3nt: TGTGCTAGTGGTCCTGGACAGGTCGGCACAGATACGCAGTATTTT
d_gene: NA; v_gene: TRBV18; abundance: few; j_gene: TRBJ1-1; CDR3aa: CASSPLDKNTEAFF; CDR3nt: TGTGCCAGCTCACCACTGGACAAGAACACTGAAGCTTTCTTT
d_gene: NA; v_gene: TRBV2; abundance: NA; j_gene: TRBJ2-3; CDR3aa: CASNPGITDTQYF; CDR3nt: TGTGCCAGCAACCCAGGGATCACAGATACGCAGTATTTT
d_gene: NA; v_gene: TRBV20-1; abundance: NA; j_gene: TRBJ2-2; CDR3aa: CSARSIPKNTGELFF; CDR3nt: TGCAGTGCTAGGTCAATCCCAAAGAACACCGGGGAGCTGTTTTTT
d_gene: NA; v_gene: TRBV3-1; abundance: NA; j_gene: TRBJ2-5; CDR3aa: CASRSTYQETQYF; CDR3nt: TGTGCCAGCAGATCTACGTACCAAGAGACCCAGTACTTC
d_gene: NA; v_gene: TRBV5-1; abundance: many; j_gene: TRBJ2-5; CDR3aa: CASSIGTHYETQYF; CDR3nt: TGCGCCAGCAGCATCGGGACTCATTACGAGACCCAGTACTTC
d_gene: NA; v_gene: TRBV7-9; abundance: many; j_gene: TRBJ1-2; CDR3aa: CASSSGPYYGYTF; CDR3nt: TGTGCCAGCAGCTCGGGACCGTACTATGGCTACACCTTC
d_gene: NA; v_gene: TRBV6-4; abundance: many; j_gene: TRBJ2-1; CDR3aa: CASGIGTLQFF; CDR3nt: TGTGCCAGCGGGATTGGGACTTTGCAGTTCTTC
d_gene: TRBD2; v_gene: TRBV6-5; abundance: NA; j_gene: TRBJ2-1; CDR3aa: CASSSREGEQFF; CDR3nt: TGTGCCAGCAGTTCCAGGGAGGGCGAGCAGTTCTTC
d_gene: NA; v_gene: TRBV5-1; abundance: few; j_gene: TRBJ2-4; CDR3aa: CASKYDGSKNIQYF; CDR3nt: TGCGCCAGCAAGTATGACGGATCCAAAAACATTCAGTACTTC
d_gene: NA; v_gene: TRBV6-2/TRBV6-3; abundance: many; j_gene: TRBJ2-1; CDR3aa: CASGYQGQFF; CDR3nt: TGTGCCAGCGGTTATCAGGGGCAGTTCTTC
d_gene: NA; v_gene: TRBV4-3; abundance: many; j_gene: TRBJ2-7; CDR3aa: CASSQERQGSEQYF; CDR3nt: TGCGCCAGCAGCCAAGAAAGGCAAGGCTCCGAGCAGTACTTC
d_gene: NA; v_gene: TRBV4-1; abundance: NA; j_gene: TRBJ2-3; CDR3aa: CASSQRGKPSTDTQYF; CDR3nt: TGCGCCAGCAGCCAAAGGGGGAAGCCTAGCACAGATACGCAGTATTTT
d_gene: TRBD1; v_gene: TRBV29-1; abundance: many; j_gene: TRBJ2-5; CDR3aa: CSGDRGGETQYF; CDR3nt: TGCAGCGGCGACAGGGGTGGAGAGACCCAGTACTTC
d_gene: NA; v_gene: TRBV20-1; abundance: many; j_gene: TRBJ2-3; CDR3aa: CSASTDTQYF; CDR3nt: TGCAGTGCAAGCACAGATACGCAGTATTTT
d_gene: NA; v_gene: TRBV24-1; abundance: many; j_gene: TRBJ2-7; CDR3aa: CATSAAGRYEQYF; CDR3nt: TGTGCCACCAGTGCGGCAGGGCGGTACGAGCAGTACTTC
d_gene: NA; v_gene: TRBV7-2; abundance: many; j_gene: TRBJ1-1; CDR3aa: CASSLDSPNTEAFF; CDR3nt: TGTGCCAGCAGTTTGGACAGCCCGAACACTGAAGCTTTCTTT
d_gene: TRBD2; v_gene: TRBV19; abundance: few; j_gene: TRBJ2-1; CDR3aa: CASSLGTRYDDEQFF; CDR3nt: TGTGCCAGTAGTCTTGGGACTAGGTACGACGATGAGCAGTTCTTC